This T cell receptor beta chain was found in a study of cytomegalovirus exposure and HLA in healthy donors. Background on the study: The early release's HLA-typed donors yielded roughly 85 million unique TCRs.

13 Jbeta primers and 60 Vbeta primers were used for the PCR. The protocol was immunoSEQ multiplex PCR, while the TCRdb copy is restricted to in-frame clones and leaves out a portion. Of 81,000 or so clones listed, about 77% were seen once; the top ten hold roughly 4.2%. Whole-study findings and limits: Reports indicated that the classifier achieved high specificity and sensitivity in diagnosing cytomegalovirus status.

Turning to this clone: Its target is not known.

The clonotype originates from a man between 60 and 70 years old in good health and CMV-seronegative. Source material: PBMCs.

The CDR3 is CSVESGGGGVGEQFF. Here the CDR3 DNA reads TGCAGCGTTGAGAGTGGCGGCGGGGGGGTCGGTGAGCAGTTCTTC. The V call is TRBV29-1, the J call TRBJ2-1, with 9 bases matching TRBD2. The ends lost 3 bases at V and 9 bases at J; junction bases unmatched: 12. The CDR3 totals 15 residues. CDR1 SQVTM and CDR2 ANQGSEA come from the germline V gene.